Listed here is a single T cell receptor beta chain. Its antigen is undetermined. Via MiXCR, TCRdb re-called the PCR reads, giving one row per CDR3 protein. The data hold just over 35,000 distinct CDR3 sequences, with 15% to 20% observed a single time. The sample originates from a study of molecular identifiers for immune sequencing clone quantification. The overall study: The replicate experiment used RNA from roughly 20,000 or 100,000 naive CD8 cells. This RNA was split into five aliquots, and four of them were sequenced. Study-level results: Clones above 20 RNA copies held over 99% of effector molecules, under 1% in naive cells. Identical barcode-sharing TCR molecules could lead to underestimated sizes for highly expanded clones.

The CDR3 contains 15 residues. V gave up 4 bases and J gave up 1 base; unmatched junction bases: 6. Germline V gives CDR1 SEHNR, CDR2 FQNEAQ (reference sequence). The V call is TRBV7-9, the J call TRBJ2-5; 7 bases are a match to TRBD1. The clonotype originates from a human donor in good health. Some libraries in this study had Jurkat cell RNA spiked in. Sequenced input: naive CD8+ T cells from blood, with Jurkat cell RNA spiked in. Subset defined: FACS-sorted CD8+CD4-CCR7+CD45RA+ naive T cells. The CDR3: CASSSRGQSQETQYF. The CDR3, as DNA: TGTGCCAGCAGCTCACGGGGACAGTCCCAAGAGACCCAGTACTTC.